The count of the clone carrying this T cell receptor (beta chain) is one. What it binds is not known. This sample is part of a study of Tregs in tolerant kidney transplant recipients. Study-wide results and limits: In tolerant patients, donor-specific Tregs outgrew total Tregs, suggesting antigen-driven expansion.

Recipients received nonmyeloablative bone marrow transplants from related graft donors, with transient mixed chimerism. Sequencing was performed with immunoSEQ multiplex PCR; in TCRdb, only in-frame clones are kept and a portion is missing. In the table there are tens of thousands of clones, around 93% of which are singletons. Germline values: CDR1 GTSNPN, CDR2 SVGIG (reference sequence). The CDR3 has 13 residues. The source was CD8+ T cells from blood (PBMCs), collected 24 months after the transplant. The source is a human patient who received a combined kidney and bone marrow transplant. The graft donor may have given rise to some T cells. V usage is TRBV30 and J usage is TRBJ2-1; 10 bases align to TRBD2. As DNA, the CDR3 is TGTACCGCCGCGACTAGCGGGTACAATGAGCAGTTCTTC. The encoded protein is CTAATSGYNEQFF.